Presented here are 20 T cell receptor beta chains from one specimen sequenced in a study of blood T cell repertoires in COVID-19. The repertoire was sequenced with immunoSEQ multiplex PCR; TCRdb's copy has only in-frame clones and lacks some. The data show roughly 32,000 clones, roughly 87% seen once. Material for sequencing was peripheral blood. The receptors originated from a man in his fifties or sixties with active COVID-19.

This chain connects TRBV12-3 or TRBV12-4 to TRBJ1-1; D not certain. Trimming pared 4 bases from V and 6 bases from J, leaving 12 bases between. This CDR3 spans 13 amino acids. This chain's CDR3 is CASSSGETAEAFF. Written as DNA, the CDR3 is TGTGCCAGCAGTTCGGGAGAGACGGCTGAAGCTTTCTTT.

The chain has TRBV6-2 or TRBV6-3 and TRBJ1-4; TRBD1 agrees at 8 bases. V dropped 5 bases and J dropped 0; count of bases not matched to a gene: 8. The CDR3 covers 17 residues. Germline V gives CDR1 MNHEY, CDR2 SVGEGT. The CDR3: CASSKLGTGATNEKLFF. The CDR3 nucleotides are TGTGCCAGCAGTAAATTAGGGACAGGTGCAACTAATGAAAAACTGTTTTTT.

The chain combines TRBV19 with TRBJ1-2; TRBD1 matches at 8 bases. Germline V lookup: CDR1 LNHDA, CDR2 SQIVND (reference sequence). V shed 5 bases, J shed 4 bases, and the junction held 6 bases outside the gene matches. This CDR3 is 14 amino acids long. DNA for the CDR3: TGTGCCAGTAGTGACCAGACAGGGGTCTATGGCTACACCTTC. It translates to CASSDQTGVYGYTF.

The V gene is TRBV14, the J gene TRBJ2-3, with 13 nucleotides matching TRBD2. V trimming: 3 bases; J trimming: 5 bases; junction bases outside the gene matches: 5. Germline V gene data show CDR1 as SGHDN and CDR2 as FVKESK. The CDR3 covers 16 residues. CDR3 nucleotides: TGTGCCAGCAGCCACTGGACTAGCGGGAGTCGAGATACGCAGTATTTT. Translating gives CASSHWTSGSRDTQYF.

The chain joins TRBV6-1 to TRBJ2-2; 9 bases map to TRBD1. The CDR3 is 18 amino acids. Germline CDR1 MNHNS, CDR2 SASEGT. V lost 0 bases, J lost 1 base, and 6 bases stayed unmatched. CDR3 sequence: CASSEALWGQGNTGELFF. The CDR3 coding sequence is TGTGCCAGCAGTGAAGCGCTATGGGGACAGGGGAACACCGGGGAGCTGTTTTTT.

V gene TRBV10-1 combines with J gene TRBJ2-3, with TRBD2 as a possible D gene (6 bases). CDR3 length: 13 amino acids. V was trimmed by 5 bases and J by 4 bases, leaving 10 bases between them. The germline gives CDR1 WNHNN, CDR2 SYGVQD (reference sequence). The CDR3 reads CASSLRGPDTQYF. CDR3 in DNA: TGCGCCAGCAGTCTGCGGGGCCCAGATACGCAGTATTTT.

The chain links TRBV3-1 (or the pseudogene TRBV3-2) to TRBJ2-7, with D hard to call. The CDR3 runs 16 residues. Germline CDR1 reads LGHDT; CDR2 reads YNNKEL (reference sequence). The ends were cut back, 4 bases at V and 2 bases at J, with 18 bases in the middle. The chain's CDR3 is CASSPRVTPLPYEQYF. The CDR3 region has the DNA TGTGCCAGCAGCCCCCGTGTTACTCCTCTGCCCTACGAGCAGTACTTC.

V gene TRBV19 combines with J gene TRBJ1-2; 7 bases align to TRBD1. Germline V gene lookup returns CDR1 LNHDA and CDR2 SQIVND (reference sequence). The CDR3 is 14 residues long. Trimming took 5 bases from V and 7 from J; bases not matched to a gene: 10. The CDR3 sequence is CASSSRQGVSGYTF. CDR3 bases: TGTGCCAGTAGTTCCCGGCAGGGGGTGTCTGGCTACACCTTC.

This clone has a handful of counts. The rearrangement joins TRBV7-6 to TRBJ2-1; the D gene is possibly TRBD2 (6 bases). Germline V gene lookup returns CDR1 SGHVS and CDR2 FNYEAQ. Trimming pared 7 bases from V and 10 bases from J, leaving 26 bases between. This CDR3 spans 16 amino acids. Written as DNA, the CDR3 is TGTGCCAGCAACCCGTCCCCCAGGAGGGCTACGGGGGAGCAGTTCTTC. Protein: CASNPSPRRATGEQFF.

V is TRBV4-2 and J is TRBJ2-7, with 9 bases aligning to TRBD1. Germline CDR1 reads LGHNA; CDR2 reads YNFKEQ. J was trimmed by 3 bases and V by 0 bases; bases with no gene match: 6. The CDR3 contains 16 residues. The CDR3: CASSQDSSDRGYEQYF. The DNA for the CDR3 is TGTGCCAGCAGCCAAGATTCTTCGGACAGGGGCTACGAGCAGTACTTC.

The V call is TRBV2, the J call TRBJ2-5; TRBD2 agrees at 12 bases. The CDR3 runs 15 residues. Germline V gene lookup returns CDR1 SNHLY and CDR2 FYNNEI. Unmatched junction bases numbered 2, after V lost 5 bases and J lost 1 base. CDR3 sequence reads: CASSLAGGPQETQYF. DNA for the CDR3: TGTGCCAGCAGTCTAGCGGGAGGGCCCCAAGAGACCCAGTACTTC.

This clone showed up just once. The rearrangement uses TRBV27 and TRBJ2-5; D remains ambiguous. The CDR3 loop spans 13 amino acids. V lost 5 bases and J lost 2, with 9 bases in between. CDR1 is MNHEY, CDR2 SMNVEV, per germline (reference sequence). CDR3 sequence reads: CASSEARQETQYF. Written as DNA, the CDR3 is TGTGCCAGCAGTGAGGCTAGGCAAGAGACCCAGTACTTC.

This CDR3 reads CASMGLAGRNEQFF. The DNA of the CDR3 is TGCGCCAGTATGGGACTAGCGGGAAGAAATGAGCAGTTCTTC. The rearrangement uses TRBV5-1 and TRBJ2-1; TRBD2 agrees at 13 bases. CDR1 SGHRS and CDR2 YFSETQ come from the germline V gene. This CDR3 comprises 14 residues. V dropped 8 bases and J dropped 7; count of bases not matched to a gene: 6.

This sequence joins TRBV29-1 and TRBJ2-2; 8 nucleotides align to TRBD2. Germline CDR1 reads SQVTM; CDR2 reads ANQGSEA. The length of the CDR3 is 14 residues. V lost 4 bases and J lost 4; bases outside the gene matches: 5. The CDR3 reads CSVATSVGTGELFF. The CDR3 DNA sequence: TGCAGCGTTGCGACTAGCGTAGGCACCGGGGAGCTGTTTTTT.

The CDR3 DNA is TGTGCCACCAGTACGACTAGGTGGGGTTCTTGGTACAATGAGCAGTTCTTC. Protein sequence: CATSTTRWGSWYNEQFF. The J gene is TRBJ2-1, the V gene TRBV15, with D possibly TRBD2 on 6 matching bases. The CDR3 covers 17 residues. Between the trimmed V and J ends, which lost 6 bases and 4 bases, there was a span of 22 bases. Germline assignment: CDR1 LNHNV and CDR2 YYDKDF (reference sequence).

This clone was counted once. The V gene is TRBV5-8, the J gene TRBJ2-3; 8 positions match TRBD2. V gave up 4 bases and J gave up 2 bases; unmatched junction bases: 9. Germline CDR1 reads SGHTS; CDR2 reads YDEGEE. The CDR3 runs 16 residues. CDR3 residues: CASSPLVSGDTDTQYF. The CDR3, as DNA: TGTGCCAGCAGCCCACTTGTTAGCGGGGACACAGATACGCAGTATTTT.

This clone was detected a few times. The CDR3 DNA reads as TGTGCCAGCTCACCCAGCCCGGGGGGCGATCAGCCCCAGCATTTT. This encodes CASSPSPGGDQPQHF. The V gene is TRBV18, the J gene TRBJ1-5; the D gene is possibly TRBD1 (6 bases). The CDR3 covers 15 residues. Germline assignment: CDR1 KGHSH and CDR2 LQKENI. Trimming pared 3 bases from V and 5 bases from J, leaving 14 bases between.

This chain uses TRBV18 with TRBJ2-2; weak D call: TRBD1 (6 bases). Germline CDR1 KGHSH, CDR2 LQKENI. The CDR3 length is 16 residues. The V end lost 4 bases, the J end lost 2 bases, and 14 bases lay between the germline ends. The CDR3 region is CASSLERQDNTGELFF. The CDR3 region has the DNA TGTGCCAGCTCACTCGAGAGACAGGATAACACCGGGGAGCTGTTTTTT.

The gene calls are TRBV3-1 (or the pseudogene TRBV3-2) and TRBJ2-7; 8 positions agree with TRBD2. CDR3 length equals 15 residues. Germline-derived CDR1 and CDR2 are LGHDT and YNNKEL (reference sequence). V was pared by 1 base and J by 6 bases, with 8 bases of the junction left unmatched. CDR3: CASSQVPDGRGEQYF. CDR3 in DNA: TGTGCCAGCAGCCAAGTCCCGGACGGGAGGGGCGAGCAGTACTTC.

The chain links TRBV14 to TRBJ1-2; 7 bases agree with TRBD1. With V trimmed by 4 bases and J by 2 bases, 1 base remained unmatched. Germline V CDR1 and CDR2: SGHDN, FVKESK. The CDR3 is made up of 13 amino acids. CDR3 residues: CASSLTGNYGYTF. In DNA form, the CDR3 reads TGTGCCAGCAGCCTGACAGGGAACTATGGCTACACCTTC.